A selection of T cell receptor beta chains follows, all from one sample in a study of multiple sclerosis patients with progressive multifocal leukoencephalopathy. Produced via immunoSEQ multiplex PCR; TCRdb's table is partial and in-frame only. Found here are 25,000 to 35,000 clones, 80% to 95% of them singletons; the top ten hold around 1.8%. Sequencing was performed on PBMCs. The receptors were sampled from a man younger than 40 with multiple sclerosis. The CDR3 runs from the conserved cysteine through the conserved F or W. A D gene is named only where the DNA matches it firmly. The listing skips clone size in some rows; elsewhere it reads once, few, many or a size class.

abundance	d_gene	v_gene	j_gene	CDR3aa	CDR3nt
.	TRBD2	TRBV15	TRBJ2-3	CATSREKKGTSGSGDTQYF	TGTGCCACCAGCAGAGAGAAAAAGGGGACTAGCGGGAGTGGAGATACGCAGTATTTT
.	.	TRBV19	TRBJ2-7	CASSLSSGMSSYEQYF	TGTGCCAGTAGTCTCTCCAGTGGGATGAGCTCCTACGAGCAGTACTTC
.	.	TRBV4-3	TRBJ2-1	CASSQDSGWGQFF	TGCGCCAGCAGCCAAGATTCGGGGTGGGGGCAGTTCTTC
.	TRBD1	TRBV5-1	TRBJ2-2	CASSMGQVNTGELFF	TGCGCCAGCAGCATGGGACAGGTGAACACCGGGGAGCTGTTTTTT
.	.	TRBV2	TRBJ2-7	CASSATRNYEQYF	TGTGCCAGCAGCGCAACTAGGAACTACGAGCAGTACTTC
.	.	TRBV18	TRBJ1-5	CASAPGAGRGNQPQHF	TGTGCCAGCGCCCCCGGGGCAGGAAGAGGTAATCAGCCCCAGCATTTT
.	.	TRBV4-3	TRBJ2-6	CASSQSPGRSGANVLTF	TGCGCCAGCAGCCAATCTCCGGGACGCTCTGGGGCCAACGTCCTGACTTTC
.	.	TRBV2	TRBJ1-5	CASKRQVNQPQHF	TGTGCCAGCAAGCGGCAGGTCAATCAGCCCCAGCATTTT
.	TRBD2	TRBV4-2	TRBJ2-1	CASSQEGTSGRNEQFF	TGTGCCAGCAGCCAAGAAGGGACTAGCGGGAGAAATGAGCAGTTCTTC
once	TRBD1	TRBV7-2	TRBJ1-5	CASSPGRGRSNQPQHF	TGTGCCAGCAGCCCGGGCAGGGGGCGGTCCAATCAGCCCCAGCATTTT
once	TRBD2	TRBV7-2	TRBJ2-4	CASSLDRLAVKNIQYF	TGTGCCAGCAGCTTAGATAGACTAGCGGTAAAAAACATTCAGTACTTC
.	.	TRBV6-1	TRBJ1-5	CASSGVQPQHF	TGTGCCAGCAGTGGTGTTCAGCCCCAGCATTTT
.	.	TRBV7-6	TRBJ1-2	CASSPGGSRYYGYTF	TGTGCCAGCAGCCCGGGCGGGTCGAGATACTATGGCTACACCTTC
.	.	TRBV9	TRBJ2-7	CASSVGSGSSYEQYF	TGTGCCAGCAGCGTAGGTAGCGGCAGCTCCTACGAGCAGTACTTC
.	.	TRBV7-2	TRBJ2-1	CASSFRWGEQFF	TGTGCCAGCAGCTTCAGGTGGGGGGAGCAGTTCTTC
.	TRBD1	TRBV6-6	TRBJ1-5	CASSLTGTPRQPQHF	TGTGCCAGCAGCTTGACAGGGACCCCCCGTCAGCCCCAGCATTTT
few	.	TRBV9	TRBJ1-5	CASSVGTTNQPQHF	TGTGCCAGCAGCGTAGGGACCACCAATCAGCCCCAGCATTTT
.	TRBD2	TRBV30	TRBJ2-7	CAWSRLAGGYEQYF	TGTGCCTGGAGTCGACTAGCGGGTGGCTACGAGCAGTACTTC
.	.	TRBV7-8	TRBJ1-5	CASSSRGYQPQHF	TGTGCCAGCAGCTCACGGGGGTATCAGCCCCAGCATTTT
.	.	TRBV19	TRBJ1-1	CASSMTGTVKAFF	TGTGCCAGTAGTATGACCGGGACGGTAAAAGCTTTCTTT
.	.	TRBV19	TRBJ1-5	CASTLGGVRGPQHF	TGTGCCAGTACCCTAGGGGGGGTCCGCGGGCCCCAGCATTTT
once	.	TRBV5-6	TRBJ2-2	CASSFQQGTGELFF	TGTGCCAGCAGCTTTCAGCAGGGCACCGGGGAGCTGTTTTTT
.	TRBD1	TRBV5-4	TRBJ1-4	CASSLGDSLNEKLFF	TGTGCCAGCAGTTTAGGGGACAGCCTTAATGAAAAACTGTTTTTT
.	TRBD2	TRBV30	TRBJ2-2	CAWTLSGAGTPGELFF	TGTGCCTGGACTCTGAGCGGGGCCGGGACCCCCGGGGAGCTGTTTTTT
once	TRBD2	TRBV6-5	TRBJ2-1	CASSSPSGSGDEQFF	TGTGCCAGCAGTTCACCGAGCGGGAGTGGGGATGAGCAGTTCTTC
.	TRBD1	TRBV7-2	TRBJ2-3	CASSEDRGQDTQYF	TGTGCCAGCAGCGAGGACAGGGGGCAAGATACGCAGTATTTT
once	.	TRBV5-1	TRBJ2-3	CASSAQSMYTDTQYF	TGCGCCAGCAGCGCCCAAAGCATGTACACAGATACGCAGTATTTT
.	.	TRBV18	TRBJ1-3	CASSPAIGNTIYF	TGTGCCAGCTCACCAGCGATCGGAAACACCATATATTTT
.	TRBD1	TRBV18	TRBJ1-2	CASSQGQGNGYTF	TGTGCCAGCTCACAAGGACAGGGGAATGGCTACACCTTC
.	.	TRBV30	TRBJ1-5	CACQASGTPHSNQPQHF	TGTGCCTGCCAAGCCTCCGGGACACCCCATAGCAATCAGCCCCAGCATTTT
.	.	TRBV25-1	TRBJ2-2	CASSESGFGELFF	TGTGCCAGCAGTGAATCAGGCTTCGGGGAGCTGTTTTTT
.	.	TRBV6-5	TRBJ1-5	CASSPLRAGLQPQHF	TGTGCCAGCAGCCCCCTTAGGGCAGGGCTCCAGCCCCAGCATTTT
medium-sized	.	TRBV7-2	TRBJ1-5	CASSSESNQPQHF	TGTGCCAGCAGCTCGGAAAGCAATCAGCCCCAGCATTTT
.	TRBD2	TRBV14	TRBJ2-1	CASSQVVRTSGSGRYDEQFF	TGTGCCAGCAGCCAGGTCGTTCGGACTAGCGGGAGTGGTAGGTATGATGAGCAGTTCTTC
.	.	TRBV6-1	TRBJ2-4	CASSTPGDPKNIQYF	TGTGCCAGCAGTACCCCAGGGGACCCCAAAAACATTCAGTACTTC
.	.	TRBV11-3	TRBJ1-2	CASSIQGHGYTF	TGTGCCAGCAGCATCCAGGGGCATGGCTACACCTTC
.	.	TRBV6-5	TRBJ1-1	CASILGVGNTEAFF	TGTGCCAGCATTCTAGGGGTTGGGAACACTGAAGCTTTCTTT